This is a list of T cell receptor beta chains from one sample in a study of OX40 agonist ivuxolimab in advanced cancers. Method: immunoSEQ multiplex PCR; TCRdb's copy keeps in-frame clones and lacks some. The table includes fewer than 85,000 clones, approximately 92% detected once. The specimen comprised CD4+ or CD8+ T cells sorted from blood, sampled in a trial of the OX40 agonist ivuxolimab. The origin of the receptors is an adult with an advanced solid tumor such as melanoma, head and neck, liver or kidney cancer. The CDR3 runs from the conserved cysteine through the conserved F or W. A D gene is named only where the DNA matches it firmly. Clone sizes are given selectively: once, few, many, or a class where the clone is expanded.

v_gene: TRBV5-4
abundance: NA
j_gene: TRBJ1-4
d_gene: TRBD1
CDR3nt: TGTGCCAGCAGCTTAGACAGGGGGGTTAATGAAAAACTGTTTTTT
CDR3aa: CASSLDRGVNEKLFF

v_gene: TRBV6-1
abundance: NA
j_gene: TRBJ2-1
d_gene: NA
CDR3nt: TGTGCCAGCAGTGAATTAGACGGCAATGAGCAGTTCTTC
CDR3aa: CASSELDGNEQFF

v_gene: TRBV7-8
abundance: NA
j_gene: TRBJ1-2
d_gene: NA
CDR3nt: TGTGCCAGCAGCTTATCGGTGGGGGCGCCGGGCTACACCTTC
CDR3aa: CASSLSVGAPGYTF

v_gene: TRBV7-2
abundance: NA
j_gene: TRBJ2-3
d_gene: NA
CDR3nt: TGTGCCAGCAGCCTCCCAACCAGTCCAGATACGCAGTATTTT
CDR3aa: CASSLPTSPDTQYF

v_gene: TRBV7-6
abundance: NA
j_gene: TRBJ1-3
d_gene: NA
CDR3nt: TGTGCCAGCAGCTTAGAGCCGGGCTCGATCTCTGGAAACACCATATATTTT
CDR3aa: CASSLEPGSISGNTIYF

v_gene: TRBV15
abundance: NA
j_gene: TRBJ2-7
d_gene: NA
CDR3nt: TGTGCCACCAGCAGAGAGAGGGGCCCAGTCTACGAGCAGTACTTC
CDR3aa: CATSRERGPVYEQYF

v_gene: TRBV27
abundance: NA
j_gene: TRBJ1-2
d_gene: NA
CDR3nt: TGTGCCAGCAGTTTATCCTCTCAGGGGTACTCTGGCTACACCTTC
CDR3aa: CASSLSSQGYSGYTF

v_gene: TRBV4-1
abundance: few
j_gene: TRBJ1-3
d_gene: NA
CDR3nt: TGCGCCAGCAGCCAAGTAATGGCCGGAAACACCATATATTTT
CDR3aa: CASSQVMAGNTIYF

v_gene: TRBV2
abundance: NA
j_gene: TRBJ1-2
d_gene: TRBD1
CDR3nt: TGTGCCAGCAGTGAAACCGGGACAGCTAGCTATGGCTACACCTTC
CDR3aa: CASSETGTASYGYTF

v_gene: TRBV27
abundance: NA
j_gene: TRBJ1-1
d_gene: TRBD1
CDR3nt: TGTGCCAGCAGGACCAGGGGGACTGAAGCTTTCTTT
CDR3aa: CASRTRGTEAFF

v_gene: TRBV5-1
abundance: NA
j_gene: TRBJ2-7
d_gene: TRBD1
CDR3nt: TGCGCCAGCAGCCCAGGACCCGGGACAGCCTCCTACGAGCAGTACTTC
CDR3aa: CASSPGPGTASYEQYF

v_gene: TRBV29-1
abundance: NA
j_gene: TRBJ1-1
d_gene: TRBD1
CDR3nt: TGCAGCGTCAGGGGGACAGGGGGGGACATTTGGACTGAAGCTTTCTTT
CDR3aa: CSVRGTGGDIWTEAFF

v_gene: TRBV13
abundance: NA
j_gene: TRBJ2-7
d_gene: TRBD2
CDR3nt: TGTGCCAGCAGCCAAAGAGGGACTAGCGGGGCCGAGCAGTACTTC
CDR3aa: CASSQRGTSGAEQYF

v_gene: TRBV7-9
abundance: NA
j_gene: TRBJ2-7
d_gene: TRBD2
CDR3nt: TGTGCCAGCAGCCCTGGGGCGGGGGGGCCTTACGAGCAGTACTTC
CDR3aa: CASSPGAGGPYEQYF

v_gene: TRBV6-5
abundance: once
j_gene: TRBJ2-7
d_gene: NA
CDR3nt: TGTGCCAGCAGTTACTCGCAGGTATACGAGCAGTACTTC
CDR3aa: CASSYSQVYEQYF

v_gene: TRBV9
abundance: NA
j_gene: TRBJ2-6
d_gene: NA
CDR3nt: TGTGCCAGCAGCGTAGCGGTCTTTGGGGCCAACGTCCTGACTTTC
CDR3aa: CASSVAVFGANVLTF

v_gene: TRBV19
abundance: NA
j_gene: TRBJ1-1
d_gene: NA
CDR3nt: TGTGCCAGTAGTATACTCGCGGGGCAGGAAGCTTTCTTT
CDR3aa: CASSILAGQEAFF

v_gene: TRBV2
abundance: NA
j_gene: TRBJ1-2
d_gene: NA
CDR3nt: TGTGCCAGCGGGAGTGGGGAAGACTATGGCTACACCTTC
CDR3aa: CASGSGEDYGYTF

v_gene: TRBV4-3
abundance: NA
j_gene: TRBJ2-1
d_gene: NA
CDR3nt: TGCGCCAGCAGCCAAGCCCAGGTAGCCGTCTACAATGAGCAGTTCTTC
CDR3aa: CASSQAQVAVYNEQFF

v_gene: TRBV6-6
abundance: NA
j_gene: TRBJ2-2
d_gene: TRBD2
CDR3nt: TGTGCCAGCAGGCCGAGCGGGGAAGGGACCGGGGAGCTGTTTTTT
CDR3aa: CASRPSGEGTGELFF

v_gene: TRBV9
abundance: NA
j_gene: TRBJ2-7
d_gene: NA
CDR3nt: TGTGCCAGCAGCCAGGAGGGGGCAGGCTACGAGCAGTACTTC
CDR3aa: CASSQEGAGYEQYF

v_gene: TRBV9
abundance: NA
j_gene: TRBJ1-2
d_gene: NA
CDR3nt: TGTGCCAGCAGCGACCAGGGCGGGTATGGCTACACCTTC
CDR3aa: CASSDQGGYGYTF

v_gene: TRBV7-9
abundance: NA
j_gene: TRBJ2-7
d_gene: NA
CDR3nt: TGTGCCAGCAGTACAGGGTTGGGCGAGCAGTACTTC
CDR3aa: CASSTGLGEQYF

v_gene: TRBV4-2
abundance: NA
j_gene: TRBJ2-3
d_gene: TRBD2
CDR3nt: TGTGCCAGCAGCCAAGATTACAGGCCAGCGGGGTGGCCAGATACGCAGTATTTT
CDR3aa: CASSQDYRPAGWPDTQYF

v_gene: TRBV19
abundance: NA
j_gene: TRBJ1-2
d_gene: NA
CDR3nt: TGTGCCAGTAGTATGGGTCCAGTTAACTATGGCTACACCTTC
CDR3aa: CASSMGPVNYGYTF

v_gene: TRBV14
abundance: NA
j_gene: TRBJ1-2
d_gene: TRBD1
CDR3nt: TGTGCCAGCAGCCAAGAGAGGGACAGCGTTTCCTATGGCTACACCTTC
CDR3aa: CASSQERDSVSYGYTF

v_gene: TRBV7-9
abundance: NA
j_gene: TRBJ1-1
d_gene: NA
CDR3nt: TGTGCCAGCAGCTTATGGCTCGAAGCTTTCTTT
CDR3aa: CASSLWLEAFF

v_gene: TRBV5-6
abundance: NA
j_gene: TRBJ1-2
d_gene: TRBD1
CDR3nt: TGTGCCAGCAGCTTTGGGACAGGATCCTATGGCTACACCTTC
CDR3aa: CASSFGTGSYGYTF

v_gene: TRBV11-2
abundance: NA
j_gene: TRBJ2-1
d_gene: TRBD1
CDR3nt: TGTGCCAGCAGCCCCGAGACAGGGGCCTATAGCAATGAGCAGTTCTTC
CDR3aa: CASSPETGAYSNEQFF

v_gene: TRBV6-1
abundance: NA
j_gene: TRBJ2-5
d_gene: NA
CDR3nt: TGTGCCAGCAGTGCGGAGCAGCTTCAAGAGACCCAGTACTTC
CDR3aa: CASSAEQLQETQYF

v_gene: TRBV2
abundance: NA
j_gene: TRBJ1-4
d_gene: NA
CDR3nt: TGTGCCAGCAGTCAGGACAGTCGAACAACTAATGAAAAACTGTTTTTT
CDR3aa: CASSQDSRTTNEKLFF

v_gene: TRBV19
abundance: NA
j_gene: TRBJ1-2
d_gene: TRBD1
CDR3nt: TGTGCCAGTAGCCGAACGGGGGAGGGGGCATATAACTATGGCTACACCTTC
CDR3aa: CASSRTGEGAYNYGYTF

v_gene: TRBV13
abundance: NA
j_gene: TRBJ1-2
d_gene: NA
CDR3nt: TGTGCCAGCAAAGGGAGGGGCACCACCCCTAACTATGGCTACACCTTC
CDR3aa: CASKGRGTTPNYGYTF

v_gene: TRBV5-6
abundance: NA
j_gene: TRBJ1-2
d_gene: TRBD1
CDR3nt: TGTGCCAGCAGCTTGATGCTTAGGACAGGGGACTATGGCTACACCTTC
CDR3aa: CASSLMLRTGDYGYTF

v_gene: TRBV5-1
abundance: NA
j_gene: TRBJ2-1
d_gene: NA
CDR3nt: TGCGCCAGCACCCCCGCCGGCTACAATGAGCAGTTCTTC
CDR3aa: CASTPAGYNEQFF

v_gene: TRBV4-2
abundance: NA
j_gene: TRBJ1-2
d_gene: NA
CDR3nt: TGTGCCAGCAGCCAAGAGAAGGCGGGAGTCTACTATGGCTACACCTTC
CDR3aa: CASSQEKAGVYYGYTF

v_gene: TRBV11-3
abundance: NA
j_gene: TRBJ2-3
d_gene: NA
CDR3nt: TGTGCCAGCAGCCGAGGGGATACGCAGTATTTT
CDR3aa: CASSRGDTQYF

v_gene: TRBV27
abundance: NA
j_gene: TRBJ2-7
d_gene: NA
CDR3nt: TGTGCCAGCTCCCAGGGTCCCGAGCAGTACTTC
CDR3aa: CASSQGPEQYF

v_gene: TRBV19
abundance: NA
j_gene: TRBJ2-2
d_gene: NA
CDR3nt: TGTGCCAGTAGCCTGTGGGCCTCGAACACCGGGGAGCTGTTTTTT
CDR3aa: CASSLWASNTGELFF

v_gene: TRBV29-1
abundance: NA
j_gene: TRBJ1-1
d_gene: NA
CDR3nt: TGCAGCGCACCACAGGGAGGAAGGACTGAAGCTTTCTTT
CDR3aa: CSAPQGGRTEAFF

v_gene: TRBV19
abundance: NA
j_gene: TRBJ1-1
d_gene: NA
CDR3nt: TGTGCCAGTAGCCATGGGGGGGGCACTGAAGCTTTCTTT
CDR3aa: CASSHGGGTEAFF

v_gene: TRBV7-6
abundance: once
j_gene: TRBJ2-7
d_gene: TRBD1
CDR3nt: TGTGCCAGCAGCCGCGGGACAGGAGTTTACGAGCAGTACTTC
CDR3aa: CASSRGTGVYEQYF

v_gene: TRBV7-6
abundance: NA
j_gene: TRBJ1-1
d_gene: NA
CDR3nt: TGTGCCAGCAGCCCAAGGTACAACACTGAAGCTTTCTTT
CDR3aa: CASSPRYNTEAFF

v_gene: TRBV27
abundance: NA
j_gene: TRBJ2-3
d_gene: TRBD2
CDR3nt: TGTGCCAGCAGTTCTCTTAAAGCGGGGGGGCCAGATACGCAGTATTTT
CDR3aa: CASSSLKAGGPDTQYF

v_gene: TRBV4-3
abundance: NA
j_gene: TRBJ1-2
d_gene: TRBD1
CDR3nt: TGCGCCAGCAGCCCCGGACAGGGGGCCGGTGGCTACACCTTC
CDR3aa: CASSPGQGAGGYTF

v_gene: TRBV10-3
abundance: NA
j_gene: TRBJ1-1
d_gene: NA
CDR3nt: TGTGCCAGGAGAGCGGGACAGAACACTGAAGCTTTCTTT
CDR3aa: CARRAGQNTEAFF

v_gene: TRBV4-3
abundance: NA
j_gene: TRBJ2-5
d_gene: NA
CDR3nt: TGCGCCAGCAGCCAATCTGGCTGGGAGACCCAGTACTTC
CDR3aa: CASSQSGWETQYF

v_gene: TRBV7-9
abundance: NA
j_gene: TRBJ2-7
d_gene: NA
CDR3nt: TGTGCCAGCAGCTCAAACCGACAGACCTACGAGCAGTACTTC
CDR3aa: CASSSNRQTYEQYF

v_gene: TRBV11-2
abundance: NA
j_gene: TRBJ2-5
d_gene: NA
CDR3nt: TGTGCCAGCAGCTTAAGTTGGACCCAGTACTTC
CDR3aa: CASSLSWTQYF

v_gene: TRBV29-1
abundance: NA
j_gene: TRBJ2-1
d_gene: TRBD1
CDR3nt: TGCAGCGTTGGGGGACAGGGGGCCAATGAGCAGTTCTTC
CDR3aa: CSVGGQGANEQFF

v_gene: TRBV5-6
abundance: once
j_gene: TRBJ1-2
d_gene: NA
CDR3nt: TGTGCCAGCAGCTTGGCAACGTGGGCGCATTATGGCTACACCTTC
CDR3aa: CASSLATWAHYGYTF

v_gene: TRBV7-9
abundance: NA
j_gene: TRBJ2-5
d_gene: TRBD1
CDR3nt: TGTGCCAGCAGCTCCCCTGGACAGGGAGAAGAGACCCAGTACTTC
CDR3aa: CASSSPGQGEETQYF

v_gene: TRBV9
abundance: NA
j_gene: TRBJ2-3
d_gene: NA
CDR3nt: TGTGCCAGCAGCGACATCCGGGACTTCACAGATACGCAGTATTTT
CDR3aa: CASSDIRDFTDTQYF

v_gene: TRBV7-8
abundance: NA
j_gene: TRBJ2-7
d_gene: NA
CDR3nt: TGTGCCAGCAGCCCCGCACTAACACCCTACGAGCAGTACTTC
CDR3aa: CASSPALTPYEQYF

v_gene: TRBV9
abundance: NA
j_gene: TRBJ1-1
d_gene: TRBD1
CDR3nt: TGTGCCAGCAGCGACGGGACAGGGGAAACTATGAACACTGAAGCTTTCTTT
CDR3aa: CASSDGTGETMNTEAFF

v_gene: TRBV29-1
abundance: NA
j_gene: TRBJ2-7
d_gene: TRBD1
CDR3nt: TGCAGCGTTGAGGACAGGAACTACGAGCAGTACTTC
CDR3aa: CSVEDRNYEQYF

v_gene: TRBV28
abundance: NA
j_gene: TRBJ2-1
d_gene: TRBD2
CDR3nt: TGTGCCAGCAGTTTGGTCCGGGGGGACTACAATGAGCAGTTCTTC
CDR3aa: CASSLVRGDYNEQFF

v_gene: TRBV6-1
abundance: few
j_gene: TRBJ2-5
d_gene: TRBD2
CDR3nt: TGTGCCAGCAGGGACAGCGGGGGGAGAGAGACCCAGTACTTC
CDR3aa: CASRDSGGRETQYF

v_gene: TRBV25-1
abundance: NA
j_gene: TRBJ2-2
d_gene: TRBD1
CDR3nt: TGTGCCAGCAGGACAGGGGAGAACACCGGGGAGCTGTTTTTT
CDR3aa: CASRTGENTGELFF